The clone carrying this T cell receptor beta chain was counted at least ten times. Its antigen is unknown. The sorted libraries were prepared using about 1 million CD4+ or CD8+ T cells that had themselves been sorted. This CDR3 region has 16 residues. Per germline, CDR1 LGHNA and CDR2 YNFKEQ. V dropped 0 bases and J dropped 4; count of bases not matched to a gene: 4. These data are taken from a study of neurological immune-mediated disorders. Notes on the study in general: There were no CDR3 amino acid sequences shared by expanded clones across subjects, a result suggesting private repertoires in all groups.

The cDNA came from 5'RACE with 10-nucleotide random UMIs. Using its own MiXCR run on the 5' RACE reads, TCRdb lists one record per CDR3 protein. The sample consists of approximately 15,000 distinct CDR3 sequences, less than 15% of them appearing once. The chain uses TRBV4-2 and TRBJ2-1; 9 nucleotides align to TRBD2. The sequencing input was CD8+ T cells from blood. The TCR originated in a female donor with HTLV-1-associated myelopathy (HAM/TSP). CDR3 in DNA: TGTGCCAGCAGCCAAGAAGGCGGGGGGGGGTACAATGAGCAGTTCTTC. The encoded protein is CASSQEGGGGYNEQFF.